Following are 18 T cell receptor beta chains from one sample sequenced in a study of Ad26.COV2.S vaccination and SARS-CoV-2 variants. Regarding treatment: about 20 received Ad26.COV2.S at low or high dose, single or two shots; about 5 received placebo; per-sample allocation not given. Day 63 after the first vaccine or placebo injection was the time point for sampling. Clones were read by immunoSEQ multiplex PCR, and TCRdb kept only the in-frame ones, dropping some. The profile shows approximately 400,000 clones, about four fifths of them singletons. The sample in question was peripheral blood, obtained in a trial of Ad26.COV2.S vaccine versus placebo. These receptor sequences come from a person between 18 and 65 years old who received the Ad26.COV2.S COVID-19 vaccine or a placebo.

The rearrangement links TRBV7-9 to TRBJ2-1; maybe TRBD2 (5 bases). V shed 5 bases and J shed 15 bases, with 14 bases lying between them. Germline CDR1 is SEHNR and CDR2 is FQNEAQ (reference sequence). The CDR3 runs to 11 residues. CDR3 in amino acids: CASSLTPGLFF. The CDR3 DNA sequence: TGTGCCAGCAGCCTGACCCCCGGACTGTTCTTC. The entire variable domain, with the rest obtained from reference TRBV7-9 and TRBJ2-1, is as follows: DTGVSQNPRHKITKRGQNVTFRCDPISEHNRLYWYRQTLGQGPEFLTYFQNEAQLEKSRLLSDRFSAERPKGSFSTLEIQRTEQGDSAMYLCASSLTPGLFFGPGTRLTVL.

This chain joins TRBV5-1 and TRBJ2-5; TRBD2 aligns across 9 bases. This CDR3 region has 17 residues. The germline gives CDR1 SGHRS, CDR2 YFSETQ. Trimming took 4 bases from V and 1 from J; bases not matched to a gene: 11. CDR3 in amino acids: CASSPDSGAGGQETQYF. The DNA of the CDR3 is TGCGCCAGCAGCCCGGACTCAGGAGCGGGAGGCCAAGAGACCCAGTACTTC.

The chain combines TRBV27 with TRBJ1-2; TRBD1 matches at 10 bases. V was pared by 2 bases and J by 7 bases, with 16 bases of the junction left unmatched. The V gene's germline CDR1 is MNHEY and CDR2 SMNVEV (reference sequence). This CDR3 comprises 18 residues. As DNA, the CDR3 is TGTGCCAGCAGTTTAAGGTTGTGGGGGACAGGGGTCCCATCTGGCTACACCTTC. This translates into CASSLRLWGTGVPSGYTF.

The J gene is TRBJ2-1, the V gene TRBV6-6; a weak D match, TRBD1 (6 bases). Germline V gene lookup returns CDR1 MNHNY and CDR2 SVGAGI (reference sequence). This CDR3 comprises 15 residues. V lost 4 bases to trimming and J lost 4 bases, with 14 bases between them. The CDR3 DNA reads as TGTGCCAGCAGTTGGCTAGGACAGTCTTACAATGAGCAGTTCTTC. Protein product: CASSWLGQSYNEQFF.

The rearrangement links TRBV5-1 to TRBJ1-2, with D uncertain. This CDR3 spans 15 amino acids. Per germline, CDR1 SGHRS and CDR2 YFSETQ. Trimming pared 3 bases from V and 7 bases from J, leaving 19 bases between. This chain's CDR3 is CASSSLLTGGSGYTF. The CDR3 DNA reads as TGCGCCAGCAGCTCCCTATTAACGGGTGGTTCTGGCTACACCTTC.

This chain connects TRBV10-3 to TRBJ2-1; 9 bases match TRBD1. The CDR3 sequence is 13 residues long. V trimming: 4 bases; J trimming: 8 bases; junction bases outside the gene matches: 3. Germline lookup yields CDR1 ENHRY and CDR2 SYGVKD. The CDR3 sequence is CAISGQGGHEQFF. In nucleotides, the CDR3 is TGTGCCATCAGTGGACAGGGGGGGCATGAGCAGTTCTTC.

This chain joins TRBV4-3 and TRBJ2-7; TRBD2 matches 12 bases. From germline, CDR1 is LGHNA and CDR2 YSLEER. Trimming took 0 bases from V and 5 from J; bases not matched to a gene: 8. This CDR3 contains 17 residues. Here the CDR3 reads CASSQDIASGGANEQYF. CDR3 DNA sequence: TGCGCCAGCAGCCAAGATATTGCTAGCGGGGGGGCCAACGAGCAGTACTTC.

For the CDR3, the DNA is TGTGCCAGTAGTATAGGCCGGGACTTTAACACAGATACGCAGTATTTT. Protein product: CASSIGRDFNTDTQYF. V and J are TRBV19 and TRBJ2-3; D might be TRBD2 (6 bases). This CDR3 has 16 residues. V was shortened by 1 base and J by 2 bases, with 13 bases between the two germline ends. Germline V lookup: CDR1 LNHDA, CDR2 SQIVND (reference sequence).

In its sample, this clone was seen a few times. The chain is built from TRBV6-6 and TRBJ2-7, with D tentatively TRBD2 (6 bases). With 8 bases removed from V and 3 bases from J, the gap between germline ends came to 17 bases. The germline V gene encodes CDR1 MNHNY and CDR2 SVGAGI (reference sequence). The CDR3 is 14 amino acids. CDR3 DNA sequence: TGTGCCAGCCACGGCAGCGGGTCCGACTACGAGCAGTACTTC. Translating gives CASHGSGSDYEQYF.

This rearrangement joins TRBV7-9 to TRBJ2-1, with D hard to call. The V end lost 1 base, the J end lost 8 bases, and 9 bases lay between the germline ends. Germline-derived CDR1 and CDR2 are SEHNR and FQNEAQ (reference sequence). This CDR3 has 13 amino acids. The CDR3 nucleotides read TGTGCCAGCAGCTTAGGCCGGGTCGATGAGCAGTTCTTC. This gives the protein CASSLGRVDEQFF.

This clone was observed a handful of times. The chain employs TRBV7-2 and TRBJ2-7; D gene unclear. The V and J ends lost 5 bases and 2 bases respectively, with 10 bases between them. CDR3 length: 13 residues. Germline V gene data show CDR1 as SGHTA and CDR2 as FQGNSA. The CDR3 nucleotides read TGTGCCAGCAGCCACGACCGCGCCTACGAGCAGTACTTC. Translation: CASSHDRAYEQYF.

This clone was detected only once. The CDR3, as DNA: TGTGCCAGCAGCTTAGTGGACAGGGAGAATGAGCAGTTCTTC. As protein: CASSLVDRENEQFF. The chain has TRBV7-2 and TRBJ2-1; 8 nucleotides agree with TRBD1. The CDR3 covers 14 residues. Per germline, CDR1 SGHTA and CDR2 FQGNSA. J was trimmed by 7 bases and V by 1 base; bases with no gene match: 3.

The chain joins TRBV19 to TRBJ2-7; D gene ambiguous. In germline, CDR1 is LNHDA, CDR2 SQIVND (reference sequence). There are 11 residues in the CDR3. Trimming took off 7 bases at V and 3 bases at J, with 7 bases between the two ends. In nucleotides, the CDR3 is TGTGCCAGTACTAACCTCTACGAGCAGTACTTC. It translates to CASTNLYEQYF.

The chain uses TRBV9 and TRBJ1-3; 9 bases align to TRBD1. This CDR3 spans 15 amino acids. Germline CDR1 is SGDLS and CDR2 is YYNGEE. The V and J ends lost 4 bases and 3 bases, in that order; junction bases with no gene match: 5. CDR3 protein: CASSIGTGSGNTIYF. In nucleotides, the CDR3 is TGTGCCAGCAGCATCGGGACAGGGAGTGGAAACACCATATATTTT.

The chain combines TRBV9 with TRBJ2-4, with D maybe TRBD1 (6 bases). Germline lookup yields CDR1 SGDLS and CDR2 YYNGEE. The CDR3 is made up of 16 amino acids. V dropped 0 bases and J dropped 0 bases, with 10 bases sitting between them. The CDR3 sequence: CASSVGTALAKNIQYF. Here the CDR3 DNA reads TGTGCCAGCAGCGTAGGGACAGCCCTAGCCAAAAACATTCAGTACTTC.

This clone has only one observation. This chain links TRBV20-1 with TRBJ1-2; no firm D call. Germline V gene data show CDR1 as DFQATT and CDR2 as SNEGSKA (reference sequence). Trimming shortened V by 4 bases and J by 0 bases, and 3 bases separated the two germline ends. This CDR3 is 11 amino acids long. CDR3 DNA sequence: TGCAGTGCTACAGCTAACTATGGCTACACCTTC. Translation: CSATANYGYTF.

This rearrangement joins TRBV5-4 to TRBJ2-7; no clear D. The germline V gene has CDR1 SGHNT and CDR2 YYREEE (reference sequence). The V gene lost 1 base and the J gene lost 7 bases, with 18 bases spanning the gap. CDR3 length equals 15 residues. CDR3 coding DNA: TGTGCCAGCAGCTTGATAGCAGCTCAGTTGGGGGAGCAGTACTTC. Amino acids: CASSLIAAQLGEQYF.

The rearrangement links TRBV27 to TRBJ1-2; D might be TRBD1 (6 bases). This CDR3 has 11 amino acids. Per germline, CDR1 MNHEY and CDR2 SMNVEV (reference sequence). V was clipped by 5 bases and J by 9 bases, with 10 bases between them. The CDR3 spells CASSRGGSYTF. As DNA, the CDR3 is TGTGCCAGCAGTCGGGGGGGCAGCTACACCTTC.